Sequencing of this T cell receptor (beta chain) was carried out in a study of vaccination effects on CD4 cells after COVID-19. With respect to this clone: The antigen is undetermined.

With more than 9 days of culture completed, CD4+ T cells were isolated. The repertoire was sequenced with immunoSEQ multiplex PCR; TCRdb's copy has only in-frame clones and lacks some. The sample records tens of thousands of clones, under 80% being singletons. Trimming took 1 base from V and 3 from J, leaving 6 bases between them. Germline V lookup: CDR1 LNHNV, CDR2 YYDKDF (reference sequence). The CDR3 runs to 13 residues. The specimen was CD4+ T cells from PBMCs cultured without peptide, collected before COVID-19 vaccination. The source is a human donor who had a prior SARS-CoV-2 infection. The chain uses TRBV15 and TRBJ1-2; no reliable D call. CDR3 protein: CATSRGLHYGYTF. The CDR3 DNA is TGTGCCACCAGCAGAGGTCTGCACTATGGCTACACCTTC. The full variable domain, its missing parts supplied by reference TRBV15 and TRBJ1-2, is DAMVIQNPRYQVTQFGKPVTLSCSQTLNHNVMYWYQQKSSQAPKLLFHYYDKDFNNEADTPDNFQSRRPNTSFCFLDIRSPGLGDTAMYLCATSRGLHYGYTFGSGTRLTVV.